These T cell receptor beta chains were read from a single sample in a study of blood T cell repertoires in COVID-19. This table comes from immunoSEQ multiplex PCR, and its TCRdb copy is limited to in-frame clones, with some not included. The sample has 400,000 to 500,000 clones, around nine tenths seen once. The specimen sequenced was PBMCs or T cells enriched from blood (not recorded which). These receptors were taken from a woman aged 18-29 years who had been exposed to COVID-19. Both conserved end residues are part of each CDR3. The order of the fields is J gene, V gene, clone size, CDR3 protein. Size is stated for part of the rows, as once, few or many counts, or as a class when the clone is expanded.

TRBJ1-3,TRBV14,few,CASSSPGAGNTIYF
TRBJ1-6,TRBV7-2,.,CASSRTGGNNNSPLHF
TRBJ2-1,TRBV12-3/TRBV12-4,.,CASISGSYNEQFF
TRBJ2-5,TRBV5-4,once,CASSLPLAGGETQYF
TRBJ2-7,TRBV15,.,CATSRDSGSSYEQYF
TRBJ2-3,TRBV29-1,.,CSVEILAGGRPDTQYF
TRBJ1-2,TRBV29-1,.,CSVEYTVYGYTF
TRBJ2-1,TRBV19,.,CASSMGGSYNEQFF
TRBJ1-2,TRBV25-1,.,CASSEFSGMYYTF
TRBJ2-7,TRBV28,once,CASTIRGGGMPYEQYF
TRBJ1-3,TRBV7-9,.,CASSLAPGLAGNTIYF
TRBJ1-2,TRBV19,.,CASSTDRGPGGYTF
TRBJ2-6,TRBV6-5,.,CASTQGANVLTF
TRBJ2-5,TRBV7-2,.,CASSWDRVETQYF
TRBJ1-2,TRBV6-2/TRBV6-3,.,CASSYNSDSNYGYTF
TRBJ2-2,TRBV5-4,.,CASSRIAGGFSGELFF
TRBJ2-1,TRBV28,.,CASSFLGQGLGRNEQFF
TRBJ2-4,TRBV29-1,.,CSVGPGQGANRLAKNIQYF
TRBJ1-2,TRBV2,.,CASSEEQGAYGYTF
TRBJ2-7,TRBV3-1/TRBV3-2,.,CASSQGTYEQYF
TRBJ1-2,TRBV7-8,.,CASSFEVRGDYGYTF
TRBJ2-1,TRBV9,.,CASSVGGSGSDNEQFF
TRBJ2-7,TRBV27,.,CASRVAGGDEQYF
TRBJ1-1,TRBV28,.,CASSFHLGTEAFF
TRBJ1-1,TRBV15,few,CATSKQTAEAFF
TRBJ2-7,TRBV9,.,CASSPLSGVSYEQYF
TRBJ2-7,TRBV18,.,CASSSKRQGPGTSHYEQYF
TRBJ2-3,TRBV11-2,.,CASSPTSSGTDTQYF
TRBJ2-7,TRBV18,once,CASSTGYEQYF
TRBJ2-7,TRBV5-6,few,CASSLGLAAHEQYF
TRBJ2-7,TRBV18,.,CASRGTDKGYEQYF
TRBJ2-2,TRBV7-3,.,CASSAKGAVAGELFF
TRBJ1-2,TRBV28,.,CASSLSRVGYTF
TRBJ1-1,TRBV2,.,CASSEAEGAVNTEAFF
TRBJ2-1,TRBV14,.,CASSLPGLADEQFF
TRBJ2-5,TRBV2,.,CASSFTELETQYF
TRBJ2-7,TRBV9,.,CASSVEGQGTQEQYF
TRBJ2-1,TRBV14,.,CASSQGTGNYNEQFF
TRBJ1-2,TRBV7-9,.,CASSGQGAVGYTF
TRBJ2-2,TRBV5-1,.,CASSLDYRNTGELFF
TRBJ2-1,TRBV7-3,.,CASSLTAGGSYNEQFF
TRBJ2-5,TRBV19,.,CASSMSVGGWETQYF
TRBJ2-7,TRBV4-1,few,CASSPLTGREQYF
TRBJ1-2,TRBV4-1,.,CASSSDRSSRNYGYTF
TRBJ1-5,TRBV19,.,CASSIQRNSNQPQHF
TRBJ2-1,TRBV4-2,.,CASSPGTSLFF
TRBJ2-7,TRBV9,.,CASSVGLAGDSYEQYF
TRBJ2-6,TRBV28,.,CASSQGAGANVLTF
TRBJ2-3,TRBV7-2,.,CASRQTGTRGMDTQYF
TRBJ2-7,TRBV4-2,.,CASSQDYGLGDPYEQYF
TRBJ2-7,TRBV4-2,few,CASSQVWDKPGAQYF
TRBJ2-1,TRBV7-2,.,CASSPHGQSNEQFF
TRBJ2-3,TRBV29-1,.,CSVGSPQFTDTQYF
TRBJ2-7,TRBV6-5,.,CASSYSSSALYEQYF
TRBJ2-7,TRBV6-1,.,CASSDSISRTYAQYF
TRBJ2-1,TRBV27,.,CASSLVAGGNEQFF
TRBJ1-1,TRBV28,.,CASTPTGYTEAFF
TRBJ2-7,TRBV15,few,CATSRGTSGLRAEQYF
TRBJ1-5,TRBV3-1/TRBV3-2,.,CASSRDSSANQPQHF
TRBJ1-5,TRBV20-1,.,CSASPIPGQNNQPQHF